There are a few counts of the clone carrying this TCR beta chain. As yet, its antigen is unknown. These data come from a study of a mutant IDH1 vaccine in newly diagnosed glioma. Study summary: Patients received vaccination from 4-6 weeks after radiotherapy alone, or with temozolomide cycles. Beforehand, treatment had been radiotherapy, temozolomide, or both; the majority received both. Sex among treated patients split about 62% male, about 40% female; mean age was about 40 years.

Assay used: immunoSEQ multiplex PCR; TCRdb lists only in-frame clones, some missing. The sample has roughly 52,000 clones, 70% to 80% seen once. Time point meaning: week 35, safety follow-up. Doses consisted of 300 ug of mutant IDH1 20-mer peptide each, paired with topical imiquimod. CDR1 and CDR2 from the germline V gene are SGHDN and FVKESK. The CDR3 loop spans 16 amino acids. V lost 0 bases and J lost 8; bases outside the gene matches: 8. The material sequenced was PBMCs, taken from a glioma patient whose treatment included an IDH1 peptide vaccine. This sequence was found in a man between 35 and 55 years old with glioma. The chain employs TRBV14 and TRBJ1-2; 11 bases are shared with TRBD1. For the CDR3, the DNA is TGTGCCAGCAGCCAAGATGGGGGACAGGGGGGAAAGGGCTACACCTTC. It translates to CASSQDGGQGGKGYTF.